What follows describes a single TCR beta chain. Clones were read by immunoSEQ multiplex PCR, and TCRdb kept only the in-frame ones, dropping some. The sample shows fewer than 40,000 clones, less than 90% of them seen only once. Germline values: CDR1 SEHNR, CDR2 FQNEAQ (reference sequence). This CDR3 has 12 amino acids. The germline V and J ends were trimmed by 3 bases and 6 bases, with 8 bases remaining between them. These data come from a study of T cells in localized non-small cell lung cancer. The chain has TRBV7-9 and TRBJ1-1; TRBD1 is a possible D gene (6 bases). The TCR was taken from a female donor older than 55 with stage I lung adenocarcinoma. The sample consisted of peripheral blood, taken before any cancer treatment. The CDR3 loop is CASSFRGAEAFF. The CDR3 nucleotides read TGTGCCAGCAGCTTTAGGGGGGCTGAAGCTTTCTTT.